This T cell receptor beta chain was obtained from a study of cytomegalovirus exposure and HLA in healthy donors. Whole-study findings and limits: Associated with HLA alleles at 0.05 false discovery rate in a later analysis were 15,000 to 20,000 TCR beta sequences. Presence/absence analyses assumed roughly uniform sequencing depth across donors. The classifier reportedly diagnosed cytomegalovirus status with high specificity and sensitivity.

While unrecorded immune exposures were likely, the donors were nominally healthy when sampled. Comment on this clone: The antigen is not known.

V was clipped by 5 bases and J by 4 bases; unmatched bases: 6. This CDR3 region has 14 residues. Germline values: CDR1 LNHDA, CDR2 SQIVND (reference sequence). PCR employed 60 Vbeta and 13 Jbeta primers. Only in-frame clones appear in the TCRdb table, and some are missing; sequencing was by immunoSEQ multiplex PCR. The sample consists of 210,000 or so clones, 60% to 85% of them appearing once. The sequenced sample consisted of PBMCs. This receptor was identified in a man aged 40-49 years in good health and CMV-seronegative. V usage is TRBV19 and J usage is TRBJ1-2; 8 nucleotides agree with TRBD1. In nucleotides, the CDR3 is TGTGCCAGTAGTTCCGGGACAGGCGGCTATGGCTACACCTTC. Protein product: CASSSGTGGYGYTF.